These 24 T cell receptor beta chains were all obtained from the same sample, sequenced in a study of CD8 T cells in Susac syndrome. It was with random hexamers that 0.5 to 1 ug RNA was reverse transcribed. MiXCR, run by TCRdb on the immunoSEQ multiplex PCR reads, gives a single entry per CDR3 protein. The data contain about 300,000 distinct CDR3 sequences, around 85% of them singletons. Sequencing was done on a sample of CD8+ T cells from PBMCs. Source of these receptors: a human donor with multiple sclerosis.

J is TRBJ2-7 and V is TRBV7-8; the match to TRBD2 covers 15 bases. The germline gives CDR1 SGHVS, CDR2 FQNEAQ. Germline trimming cut 6 bases from V and 0 bases from J; bases unmatched to any gene: 6. The CDR3 is 17 amino acids. CDR3 coding DNA: TGTGCCAGCAGAGGACTAGCGGGAGGGGGGGACTCCTACGAGCAGTACTTC. Translation: CASRGLAGGGDSYEQYF.

This chain uses TRBV4-3 with TRBJ1-3, with unresolved D. Trimming took 4 bases from V and 0 from J, leaving 13 bases between them. The germline V gene has CDR1 LGHNA and CDR2 YSLEER. This CDR3 spans 16 amino acids. The CDR3 is CASSPRSAGSGNTIYF. The CDR3 nucleotides read TGCGCCAGCAGCCCACGTTCGGCAGGCTCTGGAAACACCATATATTTT.

This chain connects TRBV2 to TRBJ2-7, with D possibly matching TRBD2 (5 bases). Germline V CDR1 and CDR2: SNHLY, FYNNEI. V was pared by 1 base and J by 7 bases, with 14 bases between. The CDR3 covers 14 residues. CDR3: CASSEGQDRGEQYF. The CDR3 nucleotides are TGTGCCAGCAGTGAAGGTCAGGATCGAGGGGAGCAGTACTTC.

The chain employs TRBV28 and TRBJ2-3; TRBD1 or TRBD2 may be the D gene (5 bases each). The CDR3 spans 13 residues. Germline V gene data show CDR1 as MDHEN and CDR2 as SYDVKM. With 3 bases removed from V and 5 bases from J, the gap between germline ends came to 9 bases. The CDR3 nucleotides are TGTGCCAGCAGTTTCGGGACCGGAGATACGCAGTATTTT. Translating it yields CASSFGTGDTQYF.

The chain carries TRBV5-6 and TRBJ2-2, with 11 bases that match TRBD2. The CDR3 is 16 residues long. CDR1 is SGHDT and CDR2 is YYEEEE in the germline V gene. V gave up 4 bases and J gave up 6 bases; unmatched junction bases: 8. CDR3 coding DNA: TGTGCCAGCAGCCCCTCACTAGCGGGAGTCTCCGGGGAGCTGTTTTTT. It is translated as CASSPSLAGVSGELFF.

The V call is TRBV5-6, the J call TRBJ2-2; D unclear. Germline V gene lookup returns CDR1 SGHDT and CDR2 YYEEEE. This CDR3 is built from 15 residues. The ends were cut back, 5 bases at V and 0 bases at J, with 11 bases in the middle. In nucleotides, the CDR3 is TGTGCCAGCAGTTCAGCTGGATCGAACACCGGGGAGCTGTTTTTT. Its translation is CASSSAGSNTGELFF. Complete variable domain (other parts from reference TRBV5-6 and TRBJ2-2): DAGVTQSPTHLIKTRGQQVTLRCSPKSGHDTVSWYQQALGQGPQFIFQYYEEEERQRGNFPDRFSGHQFPNYSSELNVNALLLGDSALYLCASSSAGSNTGELFFGEGSRLTVL.

The V and J genes are TRBV27 and TRBJ1-1; D gene unclear. The germline gives CDR1 MNHEY, CDR2 SMNVEV (reference sequence). This CDR3 is built from 13 residues. V shed 2 bases and J shed 6 bases, with 10 bases lying between them. This chain's CDR3 is CASSLNGLPEAFF. The CDR3 DNA sequence: TGTGCCAGCAGTTTAAACGGTCTGCCTGAAGCTTTCTTT.

This rearrangement joins TRBV5-1 to TRBJ1-3, with D possibly TRBD1 on 5 matching bases. Germline loops: CDR1 SGHRS, CDR2 YFSETQ. V lost 0 bases, J lost 0 bases, and 10 bases lay in between. This CDR3 region has 16 residues. The CDR3 DNA sequence: TGCGCCAGCAGCTTGGGGAGGGGACTCTCTGGAAACACCATATATTTT. Translation gives CASSLGRGLSGNTIYF.

The rearrangement joins TRBV7-9 to TRBJ2-2; TRBD2 matches 8 bases. Germline CDR1 SEHNR, CDR2 FQNEAQ (reference sequence). V was pared by 0 bases and J by 5 bases, with 14 bases of the junction left unmatched. The CDR3 sequence is 19 residues long. The CDR3 protein is CASSLAIVAGPDRTGELFF. The DNA of the CDR3 is TGTGCCAGCAGCTTAGCGATAGTAGCGGGACCCGATAGGACCGGGGAGCTGTTTTTT.

This chain connects TRBV2 to TRBJ2-1; the match to TRBD2 covers 12 bases. V shed 0 bases and J 10 bases; nucleotides not matched to a gene: 7. CDR3 length: 16 amino acids. CDR1 and CDR2 from the germline V gene are SNHLY and FYNNEI. The CDR3 DNA follows: TGTGCCAGCAGTGAAGCGGGGCCTAGCGGGAGGGCCGAGCAGTTCTTC. It translates to CASSEAGPSGRAEQFF.

This clonotype was counted once. The gene calls are TRBV10-1 and TRBJ2-7, with a possible D match to TRBD2 (5 bases). Trimming took off 5 bases at V and 5 bases at J, with 13 bases between the two ends. CDR1 and CDR2 (germline): WNHNN, SYGVQD (reference sequence). The CDR3 loop spans 13 amino acids. The CDR3 region has the DNA TGCGCCAGCAGTTTTTTTCCCGGGGACGAGCAGTACTTC. This encodes CASSFFPGDEQYF.

The CDR3 here is CASSSTETSGRRGNTGELFF. The CDR3 bases are TGTGCCAGCAGTTCGACGGAGACTAGCGGGAGACGGGGCAACACCGGGGAGCTGTTTTTT. The V gene is TRBV6-2 or TRBV6-3, the J gene TRBJ2-2, with 12 positions matching TRBD2. Unmatched junction bases numbered 14, after V lost 4 bases and J lost 2 bases. CDR1 and CDR2 (germline): MNHEY, SVGEGT. There are 20 residues in the CDR3.

The rearrangement links TRBV6-5 to TRBJ2-2; D call uncertain. V lost 2 bases, J lost 4 bases, and 8 bases lay in between. The CDR3 covers 14 residues. CDR1 MNHEY and CDR2 SVGAGI come from the germline V gene. CDR3 protein: CASSYNGPTGELFF. Written as DNA, the CDR3 is TGTGCCAGCAGTTACAACGGGCCCACCGGGGAGCTGTTTTTT.

V and J are TRBV24-1 and TRBJ2-2; D is unresolved. V dropped 5 bases and J dropped 0 bases, with 6 bases sitting between them. Germline V gene sequence: CDR1 KGHDR, CDR2 SFDVKD. CDR3 length: 14 amino acids. CDR3 region: CATSGRTNTGELFF. CDR3 bases: TGTGCCACCAGTGGTCGGACGAACACCGGGGAGCTGTTTTTT.

The chain combines TRBV2 with TRBJ2-1, with TRBD2 matching 8 bases. Germline trimming cut 7 bases from V and 6 bases from J; bases unmatched to any gene: 11. The CDR3 has 15 amino acids. Germline CDR1 SNHLY, CDR2 FYNNEI. CDR3 protein: CASIVGSGVLNEQFF. In nucleotides, the CDR3 is TGTGCCAGCATAGTCGGTAGCGGGGTCCTCAATGAGCAGTTCTTC.

The chain joins TRBV28 to TRBJ1-5, with D possibly matching TRBD1 (6 bases). This CDR3 has 13 residues. Germline loops: CDR1 MDHEN, CDR2 SYDVKM. V was pared by 4 bases and J by 6 bases, with 10 bases between. The CDR3 protein is CASSSFRGQPQHF. The CDR3 DNA is TGTGCCAGCAGTTCTTTCAGGGGTCAGCCCCAGCATTTT.

This chain joins TRBV7-2 and TRBJ2-3; 10 bases match TRBD2. The CDR3 is 16 residues long. V trimming: 5 bases; J trimming: 4 bases; junction bases outside the gene matches: 9. The germline V gene encodes CDR1 SGHTA and CDR2 FQGNSA. The CDR3 spells CASSQIAGGAADTQYF. The CDR3 region has the DNA TGTGCCAGCAGCCAGATAGCGGGAGGAGCGGCAGATACGCAGTATTTT.

Of note for this clonotype: One end of the junction varies from germline; a read error may be responsible. The chain is built from TRBV28 and TRBJ2-6; no clear D. Germline CDR1 is MDHEN and CDR2 is SYDVKM. The CDR3 spans 14 residues. CDR3 protein: CASSFSPGTNVLTF. DNA of the CDR3: TGTGCCAGCAGTTTCTCCCCTGGGACCAACGTCCTGACTTTC.

This clonotype occurred once. The chain recombines TRBV7-2 with TRBJ2-1; TRBD2 matches at 12 bases. CDR3 size: 18 residues. Looked up from germline, CDR1 is SGHTA and CDR2 is FQGNSA. V lost 5 bases to trimming and J lost 3 bases; unmatched junction nucleotides: 11. The CDR3 region is CASSARLAGVVVYNEQFF. CDR3 DNA sequence: TGTGCCAGCAGCGCCCGACTAGCGGGGGTAGTAGTCTACAATGAGCAGTTCTTC.

CDR3 sequence reads: CASSPGRYTGELFF. CDR3 DNA: TGTGCCAGCAGCCCTGGACGGTACACCGGGGAGCTGTTTTTT. The chain uses TRBV12-3 or TRBV12-4 and TRBJ2-2, with unresolved D. This CDR3 region has 14 residues. V dropped 6 bases and J dropped 3 bases, with 11 bases sitting between them.

The genes are TRBV29-1 and TRBJ2-5, with 7 positions matching TRBD2. V lost 7 bases to trimming and J lost 3 bases; unmatched junction nucleotides: 11. Germline-derived CDR1 and CDR2 are SQVTM and ANQGSEA. CDR3 length equals 14 residues. For the CDR3, the DNA is TGCAGCGCCTATGGGGGGGGAATCGAAGAGACCCAGTACTTC. Translating it yields CSAYGGGIEETQYF.

The chain joins TRBV6-2 or TRBV6-3 to TRBJ2-1; TRBD2 aligns across 11 bases. The CDR3 is 16 amino acids. Germline V gives CDR1 MNHEY, CDR2 SVGEGT. The V and J ends lost 2 bases and 12 bases, in that order; junction bases with no gene match: 12. This CDR3 is CASSYDGTSGSIRQFF. The CDR3 nucleotides read TGTGCCAGCAGTTACGACGGTACTAGCGGGAGTATTAGGCAGTTCTTC.

The chain links TRBV19 to TRBJ1-1, with D possibly being TRBD1 (6 bases). The V gene lost 7 bases and the J gene lost 1 base, with 13 bases spanning the gap. Germline CDR1 is LNHDA and CDR2 is SQIVND (reference sequence). This CDR3 region has 14 residues. The chain's CDR3 is CASTEQGGNTEAFF. CDR3 bases: TGTGCCAGTACGGAACAGGGAGGGAACACTGAAGCTTTCTTT.

The chain has TRBV9 and TRBJ1-1; TRBD1 matches at 8 bases. The germline V gene encodes CDR1 SGDLS and CDR2 YYNGEE. The CDR3 runs 15 residues. V lost 6 bases to trimming and J lost 1 base; unmatched junction nucleotides: 8. CDR3 in amino acids: CASTSSGTGNTEAFF. The CDR3 nucleotides are TGTGCCAGCACCAGCTCCGGGACAGGGAACACTGAAGCTTTCTTT.